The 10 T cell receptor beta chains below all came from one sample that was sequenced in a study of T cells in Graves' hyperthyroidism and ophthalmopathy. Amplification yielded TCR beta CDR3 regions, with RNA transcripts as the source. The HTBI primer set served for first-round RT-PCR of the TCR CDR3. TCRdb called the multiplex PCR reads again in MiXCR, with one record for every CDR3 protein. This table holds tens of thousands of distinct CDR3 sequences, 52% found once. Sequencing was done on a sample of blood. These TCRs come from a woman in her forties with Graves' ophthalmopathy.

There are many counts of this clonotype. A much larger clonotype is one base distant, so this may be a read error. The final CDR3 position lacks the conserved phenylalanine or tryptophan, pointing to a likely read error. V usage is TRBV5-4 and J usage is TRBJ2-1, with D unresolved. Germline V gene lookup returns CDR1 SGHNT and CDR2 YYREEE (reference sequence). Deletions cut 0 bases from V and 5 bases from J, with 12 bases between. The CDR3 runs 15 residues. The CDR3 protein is CASSLGTPLDNEQFS. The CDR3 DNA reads TGTGCCAGCAGCTTGGGAACCCCTTTGGACAATGAGCAGTTCTCC.

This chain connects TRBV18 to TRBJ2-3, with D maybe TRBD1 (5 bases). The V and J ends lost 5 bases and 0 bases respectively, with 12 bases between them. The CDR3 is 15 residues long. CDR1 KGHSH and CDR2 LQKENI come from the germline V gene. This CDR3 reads CASSTTKGSTDTQYF. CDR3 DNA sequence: TGTGCCAGCTCAACCACGAAGGGGAGCACAGATACGCAGTATTTT.

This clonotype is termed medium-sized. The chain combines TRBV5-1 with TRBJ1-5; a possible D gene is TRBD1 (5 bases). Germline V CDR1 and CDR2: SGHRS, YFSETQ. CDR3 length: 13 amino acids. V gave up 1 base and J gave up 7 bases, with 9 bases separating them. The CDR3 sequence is CASSLMGDQPQHF. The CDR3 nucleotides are TGCGCCAGCAGCTTGATGGGGGACCAGCCCCAGCATTTT.

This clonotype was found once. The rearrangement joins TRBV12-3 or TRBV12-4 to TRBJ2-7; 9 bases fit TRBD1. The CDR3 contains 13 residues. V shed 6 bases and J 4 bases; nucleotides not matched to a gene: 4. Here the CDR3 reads CASSAGQGYEQYF. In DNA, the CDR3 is TGTGCCAGCAGCGCGGGACAGGGATACGAGCAGTACTTC.

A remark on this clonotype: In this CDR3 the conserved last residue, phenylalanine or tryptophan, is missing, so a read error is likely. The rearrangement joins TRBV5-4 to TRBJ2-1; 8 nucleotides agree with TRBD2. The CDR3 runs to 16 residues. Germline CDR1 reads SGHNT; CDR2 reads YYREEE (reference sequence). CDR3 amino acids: CASRSERGSSYDEQFL. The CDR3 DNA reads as TGTGCCAGCAGGTCCGAGCGGGGGAGCTCCTACGATGAGCAGTTCTTA.

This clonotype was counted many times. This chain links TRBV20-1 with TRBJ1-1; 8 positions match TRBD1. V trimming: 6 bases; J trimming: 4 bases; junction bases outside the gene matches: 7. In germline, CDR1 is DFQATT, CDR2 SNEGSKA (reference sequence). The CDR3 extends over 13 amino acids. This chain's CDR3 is CSASTGAGTEAFF. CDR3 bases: TGCAGTGCCTCGACAGGGGCCGGCACTGAAGCTTTCTTT.

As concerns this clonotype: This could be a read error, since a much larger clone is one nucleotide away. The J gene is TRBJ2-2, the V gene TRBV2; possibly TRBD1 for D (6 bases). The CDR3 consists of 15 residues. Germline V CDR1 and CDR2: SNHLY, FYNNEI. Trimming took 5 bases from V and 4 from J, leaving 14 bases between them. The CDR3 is CASSYWGRGTGELFF. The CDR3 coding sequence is TGTGCCAGCAGTTACTGGGGGCGCGGCACCGGGGAGCTGTTTTTT.

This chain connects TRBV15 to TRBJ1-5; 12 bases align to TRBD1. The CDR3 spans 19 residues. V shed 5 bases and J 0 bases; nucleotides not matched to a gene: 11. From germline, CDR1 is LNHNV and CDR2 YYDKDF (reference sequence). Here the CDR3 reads CATSSRDRGPGHSNQPQHF. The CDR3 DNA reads TGTGCCACCAGCTCCCGGGACAGGGGGCCAGGTCATAGCAATCAGCCCCAGCATTTT.

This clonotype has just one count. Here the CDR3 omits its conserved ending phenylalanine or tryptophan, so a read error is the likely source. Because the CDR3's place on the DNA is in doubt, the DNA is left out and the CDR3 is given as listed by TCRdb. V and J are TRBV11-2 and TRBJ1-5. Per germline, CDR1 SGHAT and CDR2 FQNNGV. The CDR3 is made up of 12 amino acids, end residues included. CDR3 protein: CATREYGQPQHS.

The CDR3 region has the DNA TGCAGTGCCAACCCCCTAGCGGCCGAGGGGAGGGAGCAGTACTTC. Amino acids: CSANPLAAEGREQYF. The chain joins TRBV20-1 to TRBJ2-7; TRBD2 agrees at 7 bases. V dropped 6 bases and J dropped 7; count of bases not matched to a gene: 18. Germline-derived CDR1 and CDR2 are DFQATT and SNEGSKA (reference sequence). This CDR3 region has 15 residues.